This T cell receptor beta chain is from a study of T cell responses to AZD1222 COVID-19 vaccine. Measured with immunoSEQ multiplex PCR; TCRdb has only the in-frame clones, and not every one. The sample has roughly 97,000 clones, roughly 90% seen once. About this clone itself: The antigen is not known.

The CDR3 loop spans 13 amino acids. The V gene end was trimmed by 6 bases and the J gene end by 4 bases; junction bases not matched to a gene: 2. Germline assignment: CDR1 SGHTA and CDR2 FQGNSA. Study-wide results and caveats: It was only a handful of AZD1222 recipients who were seropositive at baseline. Spike-wide vaccine-associated CD4 TCRs dominated at 160-218 and 743-854. Repertoires were obtained solely post-peak T cell response. The sample set comprised mostly white British donors with more females, and clonal diversity was possibly underestimated.

This chain joins TRBV7-2 and TRBJ1-5, with 8 bases fitting TRBD1. The TCR comes from an adult in good health. The specimen comprised peripheral blood, sampled on day 0 of AZD1222 vaccination. The DNA for the CDR3 is TGTGCCAGCAGTCGGGACAGGAATCAGCCCCAGCATTTT. Its protein product is CASSRDRNQPQHF.